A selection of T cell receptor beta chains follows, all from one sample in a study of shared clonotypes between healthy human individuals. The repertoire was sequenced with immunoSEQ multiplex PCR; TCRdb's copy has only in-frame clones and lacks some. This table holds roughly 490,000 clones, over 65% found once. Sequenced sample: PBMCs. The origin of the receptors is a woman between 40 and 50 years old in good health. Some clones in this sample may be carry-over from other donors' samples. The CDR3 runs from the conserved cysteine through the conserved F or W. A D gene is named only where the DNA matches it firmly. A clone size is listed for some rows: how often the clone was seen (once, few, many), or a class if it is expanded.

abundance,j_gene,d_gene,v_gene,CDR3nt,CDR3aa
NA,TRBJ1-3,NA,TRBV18,TGTGCCAGCTCACCATCTGGGTACGGAAACACCATATATTTT,CASSPSGYGNTIYF
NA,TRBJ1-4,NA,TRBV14,TGTGCCAGCAGCCAAGCGGATATTGGGTTGAACATTGGTGAAAAACTGTTTTTT,CASSQADIGLNIGEKLFF
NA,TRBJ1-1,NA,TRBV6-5,TGTGCCAGCAGTCGAGGTATGAACACTGAAGCTTTCTTT,CASSRGMNTEAFF
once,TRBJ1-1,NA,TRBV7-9,TGTGCCAGCAGCACCGACAGAACAAACACTGAAGCTTTCTTT,CASSTDRTNTEAFF
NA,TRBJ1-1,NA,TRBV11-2,TGTGCCAGCAGCTTCGGCAGTAGGAACACTGAAGCTTTCTTT,CASSFGSRNTEAFF
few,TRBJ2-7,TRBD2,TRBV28,TGTGCCAGCAGAATTACTAGCGGGAGGTCCTACGAGCAGTACTTC,CASRITSGRSYEQYF
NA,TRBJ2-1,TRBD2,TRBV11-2,TGTGCCAGCAGCTTATTCCTTTCACAGCGGGAGGGCGACAATGAGCAGTTCTTC,CASSLFLSQREGDNEQFF
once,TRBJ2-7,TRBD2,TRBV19,TGTGCCAGTAGTTCTCGGACTAGCGGGTACCCCTACGAGCAGTACTTC,CASSSRTSGYPYEQYF
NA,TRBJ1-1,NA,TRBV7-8,TGTGCCAGCAGCTTAGGAGGACAGCGCACTGAAGCTTTCTTT,CASSLGGQRTEAFF
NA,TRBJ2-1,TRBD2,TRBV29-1,TGCAGCGTTGCCCGACTAGCGGGAGGGCCGGGGAGCTCCTACAATGAGCAGTTCTTC,CSVARLAGGPGSSYNEQFF
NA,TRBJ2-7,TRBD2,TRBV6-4,TGTGCCAGCAGTGTCATAGCGGGAGTATCCTACGAGCAGTACTTC,CASSVIAGVSYEQYF
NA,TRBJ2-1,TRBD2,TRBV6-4,TGTGCCAGCAGTGACGTTGCGGGAGACTACAATGAGCAGTTCTTC,CASSDVAGDYNEQFF
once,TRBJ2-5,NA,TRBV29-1,TGCAGCGTCCGACCTGGGGGGCAGGAGACCCAGTACTTC,CSVRPGGQETQYF
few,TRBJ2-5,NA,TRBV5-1,TGCGCCAGCAGCCCCCCTCTCGACAGTGGACAAGAGACCCAGTACTTC,CASSPPLDSGQETQYF
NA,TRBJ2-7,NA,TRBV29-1,TGCAGCGTTGACGGGCAGGGCCACGAGCAGTACTTC,CSVDGQGHEQYF
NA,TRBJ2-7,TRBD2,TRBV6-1,TGTGCCAGCGCCTTAGCGGGAGGCTCCTACGAGCAGTACTTC,CASALAGGSYEQYF
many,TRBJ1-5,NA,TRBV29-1,TGCAGCGTTGGAGGGGTAAATAGTCAGCCCCAGCATTTT,CSVGGVNSQPQHF
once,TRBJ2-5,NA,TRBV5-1,TGCGCCAGCAGCGCATACAGATCTCAAGAGACCCAGTACTTC,CASSAYRSQETQYF
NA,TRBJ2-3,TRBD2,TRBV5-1,TGCGCCAGCAGCCCCGGGACTAGCGTTCTAACAGATACGCAGTATTTT,CASSPGTSVLTDTQYF
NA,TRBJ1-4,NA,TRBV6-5,TGTGCCAGCAGTTACTACCCGGCAACTAATGAAAAACTGTTTTTT,CASSYYPATNEKLFF
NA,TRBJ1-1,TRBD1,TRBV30,TGTGCCTGGAGTACTCGGACAGGGGGCTATAACACTGAAGCTTTCTTT,CAWSTRTGGYNTEAFF
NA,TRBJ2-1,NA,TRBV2,TGTGCCAGCAGTGTTATAGGGAGTCGGTCGGGTGAGCAGTTCTTC,CASSVIGSRSGEQFF